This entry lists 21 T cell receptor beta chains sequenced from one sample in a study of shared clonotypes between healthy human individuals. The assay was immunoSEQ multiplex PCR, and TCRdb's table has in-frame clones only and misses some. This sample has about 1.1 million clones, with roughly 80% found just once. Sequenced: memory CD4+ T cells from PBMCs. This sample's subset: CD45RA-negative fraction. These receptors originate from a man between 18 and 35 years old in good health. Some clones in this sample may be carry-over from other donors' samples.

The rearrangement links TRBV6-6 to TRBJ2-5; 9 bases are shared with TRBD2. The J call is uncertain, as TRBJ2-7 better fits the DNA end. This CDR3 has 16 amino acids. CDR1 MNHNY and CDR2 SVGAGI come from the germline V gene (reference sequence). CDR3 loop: CASRVRTSALSYEQYF. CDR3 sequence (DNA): TGTGCCAGCAGAGTACGGACTAGCGCCCTCTCCTACGAGCAGTACTTC.

CDR3: CASSQELEGDTQYF. In nucleotides, the CDR3 is TGTGCCAGCAGCCAAGAACTTGAGGGGGATACGCAGTATTTT. The rearrangement uses TRBV4-2 and TRBJ2-3, with D tentatively TRBD1 or TRBD2 (5 bases each). The V and J ends lost 0 bases and 6 bases respectively, with 10 bases between them. Per the germline V gene, CDR1 is LGHNA and CDR2 is YNFKEQ. This CDR3 spans 14 amino acids.

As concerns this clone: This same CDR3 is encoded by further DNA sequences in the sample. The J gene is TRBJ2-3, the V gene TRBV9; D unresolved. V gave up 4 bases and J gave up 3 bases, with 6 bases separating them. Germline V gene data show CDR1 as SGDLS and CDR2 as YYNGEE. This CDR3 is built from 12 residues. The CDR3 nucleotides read TGTGCCAGCAGCACCCGAACAGATACGCAGTATTTT. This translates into CASSTRTDTQYF.

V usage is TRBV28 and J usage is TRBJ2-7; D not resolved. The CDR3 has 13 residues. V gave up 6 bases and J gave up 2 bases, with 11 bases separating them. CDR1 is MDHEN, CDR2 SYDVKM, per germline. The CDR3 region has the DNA TGTGCCAGCAGGACACCTTTGACCTACGAGCAGTACTTC. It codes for CASRTPLTYEQYF.

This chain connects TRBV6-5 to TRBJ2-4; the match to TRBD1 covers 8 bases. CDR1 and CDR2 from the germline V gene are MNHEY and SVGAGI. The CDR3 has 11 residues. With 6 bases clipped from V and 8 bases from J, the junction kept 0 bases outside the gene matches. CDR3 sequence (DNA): TGTGCCAGCAGGGACAGGGACATTCAGTACTTC. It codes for CASRDRDIQYF.

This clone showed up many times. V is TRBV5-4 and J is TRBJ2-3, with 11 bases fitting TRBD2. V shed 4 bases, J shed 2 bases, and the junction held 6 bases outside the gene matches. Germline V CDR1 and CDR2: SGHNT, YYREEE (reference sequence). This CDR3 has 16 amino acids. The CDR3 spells CASSKTSGAYTDTQYF. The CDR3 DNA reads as TGTGCCAGCAGCAAGACTAGCGGGGCATACACAGATACGCAGTATTTT.

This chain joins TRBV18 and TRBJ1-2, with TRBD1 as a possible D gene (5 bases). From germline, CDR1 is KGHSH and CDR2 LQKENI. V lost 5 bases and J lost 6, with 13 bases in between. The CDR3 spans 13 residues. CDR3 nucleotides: TGTGCCAGCTCATTGGGGGGACTCGATGGCTACACCTTC. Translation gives CASSLGGLDGYTF.

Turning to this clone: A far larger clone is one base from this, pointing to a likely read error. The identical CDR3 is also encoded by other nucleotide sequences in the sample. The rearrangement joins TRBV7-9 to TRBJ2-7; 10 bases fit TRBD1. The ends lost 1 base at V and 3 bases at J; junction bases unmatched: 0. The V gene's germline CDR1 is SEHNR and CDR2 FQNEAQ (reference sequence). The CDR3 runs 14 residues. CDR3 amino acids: CASSLGDRGYEQYF. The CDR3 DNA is TGTGCCAGCAGCTTAGGGGACAGGGGCTACGAGCAGTACTTC.

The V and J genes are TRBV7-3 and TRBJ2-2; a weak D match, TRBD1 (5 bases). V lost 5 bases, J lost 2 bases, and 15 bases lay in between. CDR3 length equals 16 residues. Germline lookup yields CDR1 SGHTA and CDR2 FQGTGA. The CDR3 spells CASSPRRTHNTGELFF. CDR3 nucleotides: TGTGCCAGCAGCCCTCGTCGGACACACAACACCGGGGAGCTGTTTTTT.

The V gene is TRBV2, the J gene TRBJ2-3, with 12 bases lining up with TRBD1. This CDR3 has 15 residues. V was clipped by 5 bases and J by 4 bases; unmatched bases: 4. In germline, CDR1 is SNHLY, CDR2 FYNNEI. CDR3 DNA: TGTGCCAGCAGTCGGGACAGGGGGCCTGCAGATACGCAGTATTTT. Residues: CASSRDRGPADTQYF.

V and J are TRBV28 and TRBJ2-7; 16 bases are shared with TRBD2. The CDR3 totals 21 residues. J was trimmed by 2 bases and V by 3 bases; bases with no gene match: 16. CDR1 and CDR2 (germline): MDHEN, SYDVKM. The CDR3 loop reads CASSFAPIGTSGRVIPYEQYF. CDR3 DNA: TGTGCCAGCAGTTTCGCCCCCATTGGGACTAGCGGGAGGGTCATTCCCTACGAGCAGTACTTC. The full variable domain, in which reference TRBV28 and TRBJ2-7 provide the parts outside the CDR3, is DVKVTQSSRYLVKRTGEKVFLECVQDMDHENMFWYRQDPGLGLRLIYFSYDVKMKEKGDIPEGYSVSREKKERFSLILESASTNQTSMYLCASSFAPIGTSGRVIPYEQYFGPGTRLTVT.

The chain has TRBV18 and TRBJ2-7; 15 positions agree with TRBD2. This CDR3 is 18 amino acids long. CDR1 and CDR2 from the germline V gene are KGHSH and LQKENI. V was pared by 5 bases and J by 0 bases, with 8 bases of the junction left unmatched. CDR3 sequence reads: CASSSSGLAGGNSYEQYF. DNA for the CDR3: TGTGCCAGCTCAAGCTCTGGACTAGCGGGAGGGAACTCCTACGAGCAGTACTTC.

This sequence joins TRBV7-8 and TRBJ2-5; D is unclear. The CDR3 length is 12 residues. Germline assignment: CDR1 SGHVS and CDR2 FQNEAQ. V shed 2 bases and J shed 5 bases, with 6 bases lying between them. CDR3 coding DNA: TGTGCCAGCAGCTTACCCAAGGAGACCCAGTACTTC. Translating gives CASSLPKETQYF.

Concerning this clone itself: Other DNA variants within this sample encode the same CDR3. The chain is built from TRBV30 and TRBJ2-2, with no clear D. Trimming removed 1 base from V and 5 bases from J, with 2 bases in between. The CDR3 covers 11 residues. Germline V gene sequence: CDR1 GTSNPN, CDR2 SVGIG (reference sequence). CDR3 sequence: CAWSDTGELFF. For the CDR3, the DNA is TGTGCCTGGAGTGATACCGGGGAGCTGTTTTTT.

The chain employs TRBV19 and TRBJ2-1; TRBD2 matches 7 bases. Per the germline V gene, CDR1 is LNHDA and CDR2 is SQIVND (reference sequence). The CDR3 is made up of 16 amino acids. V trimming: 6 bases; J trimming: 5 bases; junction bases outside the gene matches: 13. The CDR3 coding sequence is TGTGCCAGTAGCATTAATGACGGGAGGCCAAACAATGAGCAGTTCTTC. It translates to CASSINDGRPNNEQFF.

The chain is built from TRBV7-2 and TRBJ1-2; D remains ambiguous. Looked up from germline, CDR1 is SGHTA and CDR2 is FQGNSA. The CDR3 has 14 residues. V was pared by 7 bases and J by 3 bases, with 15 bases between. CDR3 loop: CASTQSHWDYGYTF. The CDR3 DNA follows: TGTGCCAGCACCCAGTCCCATTGGGACTATGGCTACACCTTC. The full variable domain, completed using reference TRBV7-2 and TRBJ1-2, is GAGVSQSPSNKVTEKGKDVELRCDPISGHTALYWYRQSLGQGLEFLIYFQGNSAPDKSGLPSDRFSAERTGGSVSTLTIQRTQQEDSAVYLCASTQSHWDYGYTFGSGTRLTVV.

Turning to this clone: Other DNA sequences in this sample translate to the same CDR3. CDR3 region: CASSQGQGGETQYF. CDR3 bases: TGCGCCAGCAGCCAAGGACAAGGGGGGGAGACCCAGTACTTC. J is TRBJ2-5 and V is TRBV4-3, with D possibly being TRBD1 or TRBD2 (6 bases each). V lost 1 base to trimming and J lost 5 bases, with 11 bases between them. Germline V lookup: CDR1 LGHNA, CDR2 YSLEER. The CDR3 covers 14 residues.

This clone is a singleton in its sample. The CDR3 loop is CASSFWDSNQPQHF. Here the CDR3 DNA reads TGTGCCAGCAGCTTTTGGGATAGCAATCAGCCCCAGCATTTT. The chain combines TRBV5-8 with TRBJ1-5, with D hard to call. Germline-derived CDR1 and CDR2 are SGHTS and YDEGEE. Trimming stripped 2 bases from V and 0 bases from J, with 6 bases between. The CDR3 has 14 amino acids. Complete variable domain (other parts from reference TRBV5-8 and TRBJ1-5): EAGVTQSPTHLIKTRGQQATLRCSPISGHTSVYWYQQALGLGLQFLLWYDEGEERNRGNFPPRFSGRQFPNYSSELNVNALELEDSALYLCASSFWDSNQPQHFGDGTRLSIL.

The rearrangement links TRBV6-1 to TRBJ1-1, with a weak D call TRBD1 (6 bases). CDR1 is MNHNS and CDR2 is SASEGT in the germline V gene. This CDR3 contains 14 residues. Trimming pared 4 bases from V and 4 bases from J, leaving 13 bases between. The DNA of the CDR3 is TGTGCCAGCAGTGTAAAACAGGGCTCCACTGAAGCTTTCTTT. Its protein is CASSVKQGSTEAFF.

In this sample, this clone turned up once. The CDR3 loop reads CASSRGQGDQPQHF. Here the CDR3 DNA reads TGTGCCAGCAGTAGGGGACAGGGGGATCAGCCCCAGCATTTT. The chain is built from TRBV6-1 and TRBJ1-5; 11 bases fit TRBD1. This CDR3 has 14 amino acids. The germline CDR1 and CDR2 sequences are MNHNS and SASEGT. The V gene end was trimmed by 5 bases and the J gene end by 5 bases; junction bases not matched to a gene: 2.

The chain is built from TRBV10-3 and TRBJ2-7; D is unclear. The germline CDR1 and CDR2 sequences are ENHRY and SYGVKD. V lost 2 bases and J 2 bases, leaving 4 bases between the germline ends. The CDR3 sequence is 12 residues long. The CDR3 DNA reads TGTGCCATCAGTGAGAACCCCTACGAGCAGTACTTC. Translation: CAISENPYEQYF.